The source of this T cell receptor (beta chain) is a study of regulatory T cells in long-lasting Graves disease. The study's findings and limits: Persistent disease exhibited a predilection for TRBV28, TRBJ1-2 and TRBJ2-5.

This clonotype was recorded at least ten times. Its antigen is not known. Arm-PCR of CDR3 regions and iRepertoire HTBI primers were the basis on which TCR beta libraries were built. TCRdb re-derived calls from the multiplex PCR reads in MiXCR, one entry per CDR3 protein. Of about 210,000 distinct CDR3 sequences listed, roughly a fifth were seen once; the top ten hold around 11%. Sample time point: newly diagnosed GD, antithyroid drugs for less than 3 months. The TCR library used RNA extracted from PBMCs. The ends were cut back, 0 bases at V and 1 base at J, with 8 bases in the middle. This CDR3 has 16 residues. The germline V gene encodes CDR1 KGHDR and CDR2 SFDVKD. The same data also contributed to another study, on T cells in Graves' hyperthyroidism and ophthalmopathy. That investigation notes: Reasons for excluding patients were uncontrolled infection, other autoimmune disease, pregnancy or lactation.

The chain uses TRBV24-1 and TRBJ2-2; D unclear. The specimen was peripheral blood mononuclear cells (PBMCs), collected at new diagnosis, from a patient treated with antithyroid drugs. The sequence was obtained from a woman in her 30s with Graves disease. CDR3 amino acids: CATSDLHPGNTGELFF. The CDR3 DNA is TGTGCCACCAGTGATTTGCACCCAGGGAACACCGGGGAGCTGTTTTTT.